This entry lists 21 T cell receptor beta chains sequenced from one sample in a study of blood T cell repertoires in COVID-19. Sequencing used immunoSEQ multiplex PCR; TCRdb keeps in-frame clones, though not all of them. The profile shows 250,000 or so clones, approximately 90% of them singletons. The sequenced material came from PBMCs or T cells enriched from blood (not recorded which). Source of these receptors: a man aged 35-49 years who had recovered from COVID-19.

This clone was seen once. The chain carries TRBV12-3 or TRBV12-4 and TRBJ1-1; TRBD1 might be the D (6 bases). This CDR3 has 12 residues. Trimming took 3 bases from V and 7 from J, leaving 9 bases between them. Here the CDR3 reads CASSLTGLEAFF. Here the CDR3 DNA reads TGTGCCAGCAGTTTGACAGGTCTTGAAGCTTTCTTT.

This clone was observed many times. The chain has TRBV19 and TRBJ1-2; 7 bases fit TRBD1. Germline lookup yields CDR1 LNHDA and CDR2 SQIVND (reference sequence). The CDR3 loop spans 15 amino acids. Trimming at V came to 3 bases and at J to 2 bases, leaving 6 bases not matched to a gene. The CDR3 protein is CASSISPGQNYGYTF. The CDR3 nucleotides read TGTGCCAGTAGTATCTCTCCGGGACAGAACTATGGCTACACCTTC.

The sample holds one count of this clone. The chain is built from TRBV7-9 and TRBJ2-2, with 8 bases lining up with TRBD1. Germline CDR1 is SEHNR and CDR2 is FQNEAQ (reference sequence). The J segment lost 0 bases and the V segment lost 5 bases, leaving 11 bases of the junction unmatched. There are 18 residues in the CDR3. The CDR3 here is CASSHRYPGQANTGELFF. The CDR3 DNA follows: TGTGCCAGCAGCCATCGATATCCGGGACAGGCGAACACCGGGGAGCTGTTTTTT.

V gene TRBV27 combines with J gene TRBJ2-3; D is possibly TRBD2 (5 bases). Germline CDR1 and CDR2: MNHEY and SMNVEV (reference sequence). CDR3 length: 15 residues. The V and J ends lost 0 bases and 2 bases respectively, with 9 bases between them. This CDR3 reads CASSLSWGDTDTQYF. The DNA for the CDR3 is TGTGCCAGCAGTTTATCGTGGGGAGACACAGATACGCAGTATTTT.

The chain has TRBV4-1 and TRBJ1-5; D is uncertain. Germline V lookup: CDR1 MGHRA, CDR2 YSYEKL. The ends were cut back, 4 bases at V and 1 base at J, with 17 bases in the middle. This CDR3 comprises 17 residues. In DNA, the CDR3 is TGCGCCAGCAGCCCTTCCCATGAGCTGAGGAGCAATCAGCCCCAGCATTTT. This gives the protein CASSPSHELRSNQPQHF.

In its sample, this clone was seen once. DNA of the CDR3: TGTGCCAGCGGGGGGTCGGACAGGGGCATTCCTGAAGCTTTCTTT. Translating gives CASGGSDRGIPEAFF. The chain has TRBV11-3 and TRBJ1-1; the match to TRBD1 covers 9 bases. Trimming removed 8 bases from V and 6 bases from J; junction bases left unmatched: 13. CDR3 size: 15 residues. Germline V lookup: CDR1 SGHNT, CDR2 YENEEA.

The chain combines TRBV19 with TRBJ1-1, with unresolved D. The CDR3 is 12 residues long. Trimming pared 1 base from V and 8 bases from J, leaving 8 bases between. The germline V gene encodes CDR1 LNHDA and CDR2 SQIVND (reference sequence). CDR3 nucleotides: TGTGCCAGTAGTATAGTAGGAGACGAAGCTTTCTTT. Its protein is CASSIVGDEAFF. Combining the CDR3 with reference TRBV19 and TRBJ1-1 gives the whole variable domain DGGITQSPKYLFRKEGQNVTLSCEQNLNHDAMYWYRQDPGQGLRLIYYSQIVNDFQKGDIAEGYSVSREKKESFPLTVTSAQKNPTAFYLCASSIVGDEAFFGQGTRLTVV.

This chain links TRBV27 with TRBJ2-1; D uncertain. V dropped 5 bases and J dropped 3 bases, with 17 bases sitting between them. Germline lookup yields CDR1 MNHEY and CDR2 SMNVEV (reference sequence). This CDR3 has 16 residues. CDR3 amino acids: CASSASTITLYNEQFF. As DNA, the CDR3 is TGTGCCAGCAGTGCTAGTACGATAACCCTCTACAATGAGCAGTTCTTC.

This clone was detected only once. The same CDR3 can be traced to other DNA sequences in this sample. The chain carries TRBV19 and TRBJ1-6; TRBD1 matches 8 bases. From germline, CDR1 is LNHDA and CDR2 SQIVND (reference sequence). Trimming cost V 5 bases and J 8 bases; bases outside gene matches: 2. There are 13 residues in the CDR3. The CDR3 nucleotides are TGTGCCAGTAGTGGACAGGGTTATTCACCCCTCCACTTT. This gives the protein CASSGQGYSPLHF.

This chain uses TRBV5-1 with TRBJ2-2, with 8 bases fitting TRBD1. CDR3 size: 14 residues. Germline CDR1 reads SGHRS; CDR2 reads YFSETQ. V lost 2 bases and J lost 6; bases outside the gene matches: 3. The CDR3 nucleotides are TGCGCCAGCAGCTTACCAGGGGGCGCCGGGGAGCTGTTTTTT. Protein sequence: CASSLPGGAGELFF. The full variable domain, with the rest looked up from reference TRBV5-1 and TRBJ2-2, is KAGVTQTPRYLIKTRGQQVTLSCSPISGHRSVSWYQQTPGQGLQFLFEYFSETQRNKGNFPGRFSGRQFSNSRSEMNVSTLELGDSALYLCASSLPGGAGELFFGEGSRLTVL.

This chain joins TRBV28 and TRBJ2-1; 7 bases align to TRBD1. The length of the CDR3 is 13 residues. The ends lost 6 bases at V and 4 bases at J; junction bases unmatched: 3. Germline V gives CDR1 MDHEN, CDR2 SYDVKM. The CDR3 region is CASRLDRYNEQFF. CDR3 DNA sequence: TGTGCCAGCAGACTGGACAGGTACAATGAGCAGTTCTTC.

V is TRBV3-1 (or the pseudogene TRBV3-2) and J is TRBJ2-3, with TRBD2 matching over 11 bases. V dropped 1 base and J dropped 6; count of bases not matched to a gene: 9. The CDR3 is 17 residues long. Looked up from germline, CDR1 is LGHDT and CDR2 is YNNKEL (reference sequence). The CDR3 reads CASSQVAGGSIGDTQYF. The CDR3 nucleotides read TGTGCCAGCAGCCAAGTAGCGGGAGGGTCCATCGGCGATACGCAGTATTTT.

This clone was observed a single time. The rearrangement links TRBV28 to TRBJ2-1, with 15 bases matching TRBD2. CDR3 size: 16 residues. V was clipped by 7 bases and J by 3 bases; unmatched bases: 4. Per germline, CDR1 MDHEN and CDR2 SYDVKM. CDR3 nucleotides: TGTGCCAGCATAGGACTAGCGGGAGGGTTCTACAATGAGCAGTTCTTC. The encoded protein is CASIGLAGGFYNEQFF.

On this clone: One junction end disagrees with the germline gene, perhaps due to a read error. The CDR3 here is CASSLAPWLAGGRSSYNEQFF. The CDR3 DNA follows: TGTGCTAGCAGCTTAGCCCCCTGGCTAGCGGGGGGTAGGAGCTCCTACAATGAGCAGTTCTTC. V usage is TRBV7-7 and J usage is TRBJ2-1; 11 bases are shared with TRBD2. CDR3 length equals 21 residues. Germline V lookup: CDR1 SSHAT, CDR2 FNYEAQ (reference sequence).

The CDR3: CATSSRLAGTDTQYF. In DNA form, the CDR3 reads TGTGCCACCAGCAGCAGACTAGCGGGGACAGATACGCAGTATTTT. V is TRBV15 and J is TRBJ2-3, with 11 bases fitting TRBD2. The germline V gene encodes CDR1 LNHNV and CDR2 YYDKDF (reference sequence). The CDR3 spans 15 residues. V shed 3 bases and J 3 bases; nucleotides not matched to a gene: 2.

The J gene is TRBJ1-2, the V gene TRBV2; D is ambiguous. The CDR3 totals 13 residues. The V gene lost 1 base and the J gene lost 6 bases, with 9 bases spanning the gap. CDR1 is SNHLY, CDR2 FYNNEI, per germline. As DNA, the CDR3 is TGTGCCAGCAGTGAAGGGAGTTACCATGGCTACACCTTC. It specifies CASSEGSYHGYTF.

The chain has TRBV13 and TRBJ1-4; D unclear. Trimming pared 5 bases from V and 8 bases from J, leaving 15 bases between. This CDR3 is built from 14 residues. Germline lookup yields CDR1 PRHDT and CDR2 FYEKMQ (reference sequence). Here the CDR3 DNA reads TGTGCCAGCAGCCCGCGGGCCCTCGGAGAAAAACTGTTTTTT. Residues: CASSPRALGEKLFF.

CDR3 sequence (DNA): TGCAGCGTTGAAGATTGGTTAGGGGCTGGGGCCAACGTCCTGACTTTC. Encoded protein: CSVEDWLGAGANVLTF. The chain carries TRBV29-1 and TRBJ2-6, with D possibly TRBD1 on 5 matching bases. Germline V lookup: CDR1 SQVTM, CDR2 ANQGSEA. The ends were cut back, 0 bases at V and 2 bases at J, with 11 bases in the middle. The CDR3 is made up of 16 amino acids.

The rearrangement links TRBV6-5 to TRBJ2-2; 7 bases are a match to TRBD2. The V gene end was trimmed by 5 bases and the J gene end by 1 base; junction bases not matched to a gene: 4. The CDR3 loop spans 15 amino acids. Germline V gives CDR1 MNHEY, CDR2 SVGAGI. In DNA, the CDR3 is TGTGCCAGCAGTCCCCGGGGGGAGAACACCGGGGAGCTGTTTTTT. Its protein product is CASSPRGENTGELFF.

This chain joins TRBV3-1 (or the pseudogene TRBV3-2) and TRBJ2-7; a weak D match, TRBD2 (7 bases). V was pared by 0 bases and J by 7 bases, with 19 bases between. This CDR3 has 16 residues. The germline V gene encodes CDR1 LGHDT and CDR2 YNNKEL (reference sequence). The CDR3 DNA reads TGTGCCAGCAGCCAAGATGTGGCGGGGGCACATCGAGAGCAGTACTTC. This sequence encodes CASSQDVAGAHREQYF.

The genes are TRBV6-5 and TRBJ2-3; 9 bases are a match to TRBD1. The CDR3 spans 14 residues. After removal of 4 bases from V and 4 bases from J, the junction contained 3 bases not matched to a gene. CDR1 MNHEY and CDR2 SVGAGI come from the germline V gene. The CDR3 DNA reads TGTGCCAGCAGTTGGGACAGGGTGGCAGATACGCAGTATTTT. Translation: CASSWDRVADTQYF.